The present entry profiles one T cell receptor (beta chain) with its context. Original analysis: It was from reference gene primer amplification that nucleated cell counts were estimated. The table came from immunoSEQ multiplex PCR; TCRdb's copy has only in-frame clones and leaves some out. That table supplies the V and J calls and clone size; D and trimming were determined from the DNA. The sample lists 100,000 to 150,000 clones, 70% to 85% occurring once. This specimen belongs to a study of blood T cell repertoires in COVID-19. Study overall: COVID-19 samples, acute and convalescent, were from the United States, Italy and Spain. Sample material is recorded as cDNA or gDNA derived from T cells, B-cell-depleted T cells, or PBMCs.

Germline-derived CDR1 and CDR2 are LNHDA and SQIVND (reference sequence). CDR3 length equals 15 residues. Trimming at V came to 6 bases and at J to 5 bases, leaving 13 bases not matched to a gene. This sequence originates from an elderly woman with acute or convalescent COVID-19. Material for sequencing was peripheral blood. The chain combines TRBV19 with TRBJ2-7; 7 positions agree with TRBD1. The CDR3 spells CASSRRQGRQNEQYF. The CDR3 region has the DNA TGTGCCAGTAGCCGCCGACAGGGCAGGCAAAACGAGCAGTACTTC.